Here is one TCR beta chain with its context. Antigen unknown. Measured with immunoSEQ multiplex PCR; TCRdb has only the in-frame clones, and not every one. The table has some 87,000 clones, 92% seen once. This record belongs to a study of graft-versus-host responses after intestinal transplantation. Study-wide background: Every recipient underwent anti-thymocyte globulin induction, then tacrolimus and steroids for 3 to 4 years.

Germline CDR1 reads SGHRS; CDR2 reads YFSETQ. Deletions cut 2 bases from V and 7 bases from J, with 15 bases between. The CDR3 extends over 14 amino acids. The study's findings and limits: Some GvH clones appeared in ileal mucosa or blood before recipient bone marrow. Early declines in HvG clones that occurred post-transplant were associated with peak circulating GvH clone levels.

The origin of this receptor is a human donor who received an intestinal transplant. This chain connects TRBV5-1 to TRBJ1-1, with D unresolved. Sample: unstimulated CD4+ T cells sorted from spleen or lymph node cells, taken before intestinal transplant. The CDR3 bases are TGCGCCAGCAGCTTTGGGAAGTTGGAGCGTGAAGCTTTCTTT. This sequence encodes CASSFGKLEREAFF.